The rows below give T cell receptor beta chains drawn from one sample of a study of CD8+CD57+ T cells in acquired aplastic anemia. TCRdb ran MiXCR on the reads and lists one entry per CDR3 protein. Of around 140,000 distinct CDR3 sequences listed, about 40% were seen once; the top ten hold 7.5% to 9.5%. The sequenced material came from sorted CD4+, CD8+, or CD8+CD57+ T cells (not recorded which) from PBMCs. These receptors originate from a human donor in good health, serving as a control. The CDR3 runs from the conserved cysteine through the conserved F or W. The order of the fields is V gene, clone size, D gene, J gene, CDR3 DNA, CDR3 protein. A D gene is named only where the DNA matches it firmly. Size is omitted from some rows. Given values are once, few, many or a class for expanded clones.

v_gene: TRBV24-1; abundance: few; d_gene: TRBD1; j_gene: TRBJ2-3; CDR3nt: TGTGCCACCAGTGATCCGGGACAGGCTGTAGTAGATACGCAGTATTTT; CDR3aa: CATSDPGQAVVDTQYF
v_gene: TRBV7-2; abundance: many; d_gene: NA; j_gene: TRBJ1-6; CDR3nt: TGTGCCAGCAGCCCGGGCCCCCGCAATTCACCCCTCCACTTT; CDR3aa: CASSPGPRNSPLHF
v_gene: TRBV2; abundance: many; d_gene: TRBD1; j_gene: TRBJ2-2; CDR3nt: TGTGCCAGTACCCGGGACAGGGGGATGGTCACCGGGGAGCTGTTTTTT; CDR3aa: CASTRDRGMVTGELFF
v_gene: TRBV10-3; abundance: NA; d_gene: NA; j_gene: TRBJ1-1; CDR3nt: TGTGCCATCAGTGCTACCGTGGAAACTGAAGCTTTCTTT; CDR3aa: CAISATVETEAFF
v_gene: TRBV7-9; abundance: NA; d_gene: TRBD1; j_gene: TRBJ1-6; CDR3nt: TGTGCCAGCAGCGAACAGGGGGGCAGTTCACCCTTCCACTTT; CDR3aa: CASSEQGGSSPFHF
v_gene: TRBV27; abundance: NA; d_gene: TRBD2; j_gene: TRBJ2-2; CDR3nt: TGTGCCAGCAGTGTCCGCGGGACTAGCGGGGGGTGGGTCACCGGGGAGCTGTTTTTT; CDR3aa: CASSVRGTSGGWVTGELFF
v_gene: TRBV20-1; abundance: many; d_gene: NA; j_gene: TRBJ1-4; CDR3nt: TGCAGTGCTGCTACCGGGACCACTAATGAAAAACTGTTTTTT; CDR3aa: CSAATGTTNEKLFF
v_gene: TRBV20-1; abundance: NA; d_gene: TRBD1; j_gene: TRBJ1-2; CDR3nt: TGCAGTGCTCCACCACAGGGGGCCGTTGGCTACACCTTC; CDR3aa: CSAPPQGAVGYTF
v_gene: TRBV14; abundance: NA; d_gene: NA; j_gene: TRBJ1-3; CDR3nt: TGTGCCAGCAGCCAAGAATGGCCTGGAAACACCATATATTTT; CDR3aa: CASSQEWPGNTIYF
v_gene: TRBV5-1; abundance: many; d_gene: TRBD1; j_gene: TRBJ1-1; CDR3nt: TGCGCCAGCAGCTGGAGGGGGCAGGGGGACACTGAAGCTTTCTTT; CDR3aa: CASSWRGQGDTEAFF
v_gene: TRBV7-2; abundance: NA; d_gene: NA; j_gene: TRBJ2-5; CDR3nt: TGTGCCAGCAGCTTTGGCAGCCAAGAGACCCAGTACTTC; CDR3aa: CASSFGSQETQYF
v_gene: TRBV20-1; abundance: NA; d_gene: TRBD1; j_gene: TRBJ2-7; CDR3nt: TGCAGTGCTAGAGATGGACAGGACATTTACGAGCAGTACTTC; CDR3aa: CSARDGQDIYEQYF
v_gene: TRBV18; abundance: NA; d_gene: TRBD1; j_gene: TRBJ2-1; CDR3nt: TGTGCCAGCTCACCACCGGGACAGGGTATCAATGAGCGGTTCTTC; CDR3aa: CASSPPGQGINERFF
v_gene: TRBV20-1; abundance: many; d_gene: TRBD1; j_gene: TRBJ1-1; CDR3nt: TGCAGTGCTAGGACCGGGACAGTCAACACTGAAGCTTTCTTT; CDR3aa: CSARTGTVNTEAFF
v_gene: TRBV7-3; abundance: NA; d_gene: NA; j_gene: TRBJ2-7; CDR3nt: TGTGCCAGCAGCTCCCACCTAAGCTCCTACGAGCAGTACTTC; CDR3aa: CASSSHLSSYEQYF
v_gene: TRBV19; abundance: NA; d_gene: TRBD2; j_gene: TRBJ2-1; CDR3nt: TGTGCCAGCAGCTCCAGACTAGCGGGGGCCAATGAGCAGTTCTTC; CDR3aa: CASSSRLAGANEQFF
v_gene: TRBV24-1; abundance: NA; d_gene: TRBD1; j_gene: TRBJ2-7; CDR3nt: TGTGCCACCAGCGAGGGACAGGGCTCCGAGCAGTACTTC; CDR3aa: CATSEGQGSEQYF
v_gene: TRBV4-1; abundance: many; d_gene: NA; j_gene: TRBJ1-1; CDR3nt: TGCGCCAGCAGCCAAGCTTTCAAAGCTGAAGCTTTCTTT; CDR3aa: CASSQAFKAEAFF
v_gene: TRBV12-3/TRBV12-4; abundance: many; d_gene: TRBD2; j_gene: TRBJ2-7; CDR3nt: TGTGCCAGCAGTTCGGGGGGGCCGAACTACGAGCAGTACTTC; CDR3aa: CASSSGGPNYEQYF
v_gene: TRBV30; abundance: NA; d_gene: NA; j_gene: TRBJ1-3; CDR3nt: TGTGCCTGGAGTAAGGCTCGCGGAAACACCATATATTTT; CDR3aa: CAWSKARGNTIYF
v_gene: TRBV27; abundance: many; d_gene: NA; j_gene: TRBJ1-6; CDR3nt: TGTGCCAGCAGTCCTCAGGGGCCTGGCTCCTATAATTCACCCCTCCACTTT; CDR3aa: CASSPQGPGSYNSPLHF
v_gene: TRBV9; abundance: NA; d_gene: TRBD1; j_gene: TRBJ2-3; CDR3nt: TGTGCCAGCAGCCTGGACAGGGGGCGCACAGATACGCAGTATTTT; CDR3aa: CASSLDRGRTDTQYF
v_gene: TRBV5-1; abundance: NA; d_gene: NA; j_gene: TRBJ1-2; CDR3nt: TGCGCCAGCAGCTTGGGGGGGCCAGACGGCTACACCTTC; CDR3aa: CASSLGGPDGYTF
v_gene: TRBV2; abundance: NA; d_gene: TRBD1; j_gene: TRBJ2-3; CDR3nt: TGTGCCAGCTCACAGGGGCCCTACTACACAGATACGCAGTATTTT; CDR3aa: CASSQGPYYTDTQYF
v_gene: TRBV6-5; abundance: NA; d_gene: NA; j_gene: TRBJ2-1; CDR3nt: TGTGCCAGCAGTTTGTTTCGGGTCTCAACAAGTGAGCAGTTCTTC; CDR3aa: CASSLFRVSTSEQFF
v_gene: TRBV5-1; abundance: NA; d_gene: TRBD1; j_gene: TRBJ1-1; CDR3nt: TGCGCCAGCAGCCTAACTCCGGGACAGGGCGGTTCTGAAGCTTTTTTT; CDR3aa: CASSLTPGQGGSEAFF
v_gene: TRBV12-3/TRBV12-4; abundance: many; d_gene: NA; j_gene: TRBJ1-2; CDR3nt: TGTGCCAGCACGCGGACCACCAACTATGGCTACACCTTC; CDR3aa: CASTRTTNYGYTF
v_gene: TRBV9; abundance: NA; d_gene: NA; j_gene: TRBJ1-6; CDR3nt: TGTGCCAGCGGCGATGGACTGGCTAATTCACCCCTCCACTTT; CDR3aa: CASGDGLANSPLHF
v_gene: TRBV7-6; abundance: many; d_gene: NA; j_gene: TRBJ2-1; CDR3nt: TGTGCCAGCAGCGCACCGGGACCCTACAATGAGCAGTTCTTC; CDR3aa: CASSAPGPYNEQFF
v_gene: TRBV7-2; abundance: NA; d_gene: NA; j_gene: TRBJ2-3; CDR3nt: TGTGCCAGCAGCTTAATGAGGGCAGATACGCAGTATTTT; CDR3aa: CASSLMRADTQYF
v_gene: TRBV12-3/TRBV12-4; abundance: many; d_gene: NA; j_gene: TRBJ2-2; CDR3nt: TGTGCCAGCAGTTTGGGGTACACCACCGGGGAGCTGTTTTTT; CDR3aa: CASSLGYTTGELFF
v_gene: TRBV5-1; abundance: once; d_gene: TRBD1; j_gene: TRBJ1-6; CDR3nt: TGCGCCAGCAGCTTGAAGGGACAGGGAGGCTCACCCCTCCACTTT; CDR3aa: CASSLKGQGGSPLHF
v_gene: TRBV7-9; abundance: many; d_gene: NA; j_gene: TRBJ1-2; CDR3nt: TGTGCCAGCAGCTTGGGGACCTTCTATGGCTACACCTTC; CDR3aa: CASSLGTFYGYTF
v_gene: TRBV5-5; abundance: NA; d_gene: NA; j_gene: TRBJ1-6; CDR3nt: TGTGCCAGCAGCTTTTCGGAGGGGCCTAATTCACCCCTCCACTTT; CDR3aa: CASSFSEGPNSPLHF
v_gene: TRBV20-1; abundance: NA; d_gene: NA; j_gene: TRBJ1-3; CDR3nt: TGCAGTGCTAGTGTAGGCCACTCTGGAAACACCATATATTTT; CDR3aa: CSASVGHSGNTIYF
v_gene: TRBV20-1; abundance: many; d_gene: NA; j_gene: TRBJ1-1; CDR3nt: TGCAGCGCAAGTTGGAACACTGAAGCTTTCTTT; CDR3aa: CSASWNTEAFF
v_gene: TRBV15; abundance: many; d_gene: NA; j_gene: TRBJ1-3; CDR3nt: TGTGCCACCAGCAGAGGGGTCAGGGAGTTAAACACCATATATTTT; CDR3aa: CATSRGVRELNTIYF
v_gene: TRBV20-1; abundance: NA; d_gene: TRBD1; j_gene: TRBJ2-7; CDR3nt: TGCAGTGCTCAAGACGACAGGGATTCCTACGAGCAGTACTTC; CDR3aa: CSAQDDRDSYEQYF
v_gene: TRBV5-1; abundance: NA; d_gene: NA; j_gene: TRBJ1-6; CDR3nt: TGCGCCAGCAGCTTGGACAGAGATTCACCCCTCCACTTT; CDR3aa: CASSLDRDSPLHF
v_gene: TRBV20-1; abundance: many; d_gene: NA; j_gene: TRBJ2-3; CDR3nt: TGCAGTGCTAGTTCTGTGCGGGACACTTATACGCAGTATTTT; CDR3aa: CSASSVRDTYTQYF
v_gene: TRBV29-1; abundance: NA; d_gene: TRBD1; j_gene: TRBJ2-3; CDR3nt: TGCAGCACCAGACAGGGTCGGGATACGCAGTATTTT; CDR3aa: CSTRQGRDTQYF
v_gene: TRBV5-1; abundance: many; d_gene: TRBD1; j_gene: TRBJ2-5; CDR3nt: TGCGCCAGCAGCAGGGGACAGGGGCAAGAGACCCAGTACTTC; CDR3aa: CASSRGQGQETQYF
v_gene: TRBV7-2; abundance: many; d_gene: NA; j_gene: TRBJ1-2; CDR3nt: TGTGCCAGCAGCTTAGTGAGGATTGGAGGGACCTATGGCTACACCTTC; CDR3aa: CASSLVRIGGTYGYTF
v_gene: TRBV7-2; abundance: many; d_gene: NA; j_gene: TRBJ1-2; CDR3nt: TGTGCCAGCAGCCTCCTGGGACCAAGCTATGGCTACACCTTC; CDR3aa: CASSLLGPSYGYTF
v_gene: TRBV11-2; abundance: many; d_gene: NA; j_gene: TRBJ2-7; CDR3nt: TGTGCCAGCAGCTTTCTCGGGCCGTCTTCCTACGAGCAGTACTTC; CDR3aa: CASSFLGPSSYEQYF
v_gene: TRBV15; abundance: NA; d_gene: NA; j_gene: TRBJ2-7; CDR3nt: TGTGCCACCAGCAGAACAGGGACGGGCTACGAGCAGTACTTC; CDR3aa: CATSRTGTGYEQYF
v_gene: TRBV2; abundance: NA; d_gene: NA; j_gene: TRBJ1-5; CDR3nt: TGTGCCAGCAGCCAGACAGGAGGGGGGAATCAGCCCCAGCATTTT; CDR3aa: CASSQTGGGNQPQHF
v_gene: TRBV20-1; abundance: many; d_gene: NA; j_gene: TRBJ1-2; CDR3nt: TGCAGTGCTAGGACAGCCAGGGGAAACTATGGCTACACCTTC; CDR3aa: CSARTARGNYGYTF
v_gene: TRBV19; abundance: NA; d_gene: NA; j_gene: TRBJ1-2; CDR3nt: TGTGCCAGTAGTACCTACGGTGGCCAGACCTCCTATGGCTACACCTTC; CDR3aa: CASSTYGGQTSYGYTF
v_gene: TRBV2; abundance: NA; d_gene: TRBD1; j_gene: TRBJ1-6; CDR3nt: TGTGCCAGCAGCGACAGGGGCAGAAGGAATTCACCCCTCCACTTT; CDR3aa: CASSDRGRRNSPLHF
v_gene: TRBV25-1; abundance: NA; d_gene: TRBD2; j_gene: TRBJ2-3; CDR3nt: TGTGCCAGCAGTGACGCCAGCGGGGGGGCGAGGCGAAGGATTCGGGACACAGATACGCAGTATTTT; CDR3aa: CASSDASGGARRRIRDTDTQYF
v_gene: TRBV2; abundance: many; d_gene: NA; j_gene: TRBJ2-3; CDR3nt: TGTGCCAGCAGTGAAGGAACAGATACGCAGTATTTT; CDR3aa: CASSEGTDTQYF
v_gene: TRBV6-1; abundance: NA; d_gene: TRBD1; j_gene: TRBJ1-2; CDR3nt: TGTGCCAGCAGCGGACAGGGGCGGCAAGGCTACACCTTC; CDR3aa: CASSGQGRQGYTF
v_gene: TRBV15; abundance: once; d_gene: TRBD1; j_gene: TRBJ1-6; CDR3nt: TGTGCCACCAGCAGGGGGACAGGGGGGTCACCCCTCCACTTT; CDR3aa: CATSRGTGGSPLHF
v_gene: TRBV28; abundance: NA; d_gene: NA; j_gene: TRBJ2-1; CDR3nt: TGTGCCAGCCGTATTGGAATGGGAATTTCCTACAATGAGCAGTTCTTC; CDR3aa: CASRIGMGISYNEQFF
v_gene: TRBV25-1; abundance: NA; d_gene: NA; j_gene: TRBJ2-7; CDR3nt: TGTGCCGGCAGTGAAAAACACCCCTCCTACGAGCAGTACTTC; CDR3aa: CAGSEKHPSYEQYF
v_gene: TRBV6-5; abundance: NA; d_gene: NA; j_gene: TRBJ2-3; CDR3nt: TGTGCCAGCACTTCCCGGGACCCCCGGGGAGTGCAGTATTTT; CDR3aa: CASTSRDPRGVQYF